The TCR beta chain described here comes from a study of control samples from healthy donors and cancer patients. With respect to this clone: Within the sample, other DNA sequences also encode this same CDR3.

Produced via immunoSEQ multiplex PCR; TCRdb's table is partial and in-frame only. Here the sample spans 100,000 to 150,000 clones, roughly 84% being singletons. Germline CDR1 is KGHSH and CDR2 is LQKENI. The CDR3 extends over 11 amino acids. V was trimmed by 6 bases and J by 0 bases, leaving 2 bases between them. The sequencing input was blood. The receptor comes from a man between 18 and 35 years old in good health. This sequence joins TRBV18 and TRBJ1-1; D is unresolved. CDR3 residues: CASSMNTEAFF. In nucleotides, the CDR3 is TGTGCCAGCTCCATGAACACTGAAGCTTTCTTT.